One and the same sample provided the 22 T cell receptor beta chains below, sequenced in a study of cytomegalovirus exposure and HLA in healthy donors. The PCR employed 60 Vbeta primers together with 13 Jbeta primers. TCRdb's copy holds only in-frame clones and misses some; the assay was immunoSEQ multiplex PCR. Of 170,000 or so clones in the sample, more than 60% were seen once. Sequenced sample: PBMCs. The receptor set was obtained from an older woman in good health and CMV-seropositive.

As concerns this clone: The junction departs from the called germline gene at one end, perhaps through a read error. V and J are TRBV30 and TRBJ2-6; 10 nucleotides agree with TRBD1. Per the germline V gene, CDR1 is GTSNPN and CDR2 is SVGIG (reference sequence). The CDR3 totals 17 residues. CDR3 bases: TGTGCCTGGACCCGGGACAGGGGACAGTGGGGGGCCAACGGCCTGACTTTC. Translation gives CAWTRDRGQWGANGLTF.

The V call is TRBV7-8, the J call TRBJ1-2, with 10 nucleotides matching TRBD1. The CDR3 sequence is 17 residues long. The V gene end was trimmed by 2 bases and the J gene end by 4 bases; junction bases not matched to a gene: 10. The germline gives CDR1 SGHVS, CDR2 FQNEAQ. DNA of the CDR3: TGTGCCAGCAGCTTAACGACAGGGGGCTTAAAGGCCTATGGCTACACCTTC. It specifies CASSLTTGGLKAYGYTF.

The V call is TRBV28, the J call TRBJ2-3; D not resolved. CDR3 length: 13 residues. Trimming stripped 6 bases from V and 0 bases from J, with 7 bases between. CDR1 is MDHEN and CDR2 is SYDVKM in the germline V gene. The CDR3 spells CASRLPSTDTQYF. In DNA form, the CDR3 reads TGTGCCAGCAGACTACCTAGCACAGATACGCAGTATTTT.

This chain links TRBV11-3 with TRBJ2-2; TRBD1 aligns across 7 bases. This CDR3 has 15 residues. Germline V gene data show CDR1 as SGHNT and CDR2 as YENEEA. The V gene end was trimmed by 4 bases and the J gene end by 3 bases; junction bases not matched to a gene: 5. In nucleotides, the CDR3 is TGTGCCAGCAGCTCGGGACAGAGAGACACCGGGGAGCTGTTTTTT. This encodes CASSSGQRDTGELFF.

J is TRBJ2-3 and V is TRBV5-1, with 9 bases identical to TRBD2. The germline CDR1 and CDR2 sequences are SGHRS and YFSETQ. The ends lost 0 bases at V and 5 bases at J; junction bases unmatched: 10. CDR3 size: 17 residues. CDR3 residues: CASSLEAGLASRDTQYF. In nucleotides, the CDR3 is TGCGCCAGCAGCTTGGAAGCGGGACTAGCAAGTAGAGATACGCAGTATTTT.

This rearrangement joins TRBV30 to TRBJ2-7, with 9 bases that match TRBD2. Trimming took 4 bases from V and 0 from J; bases not matched to a gene: 10. Germline-derived CDR1 and CDR2 are GTSNPN and SVGIG (reference sequence). The CDR3 runs 16 residues. The DNA for the CDR3 is TGTGCCTGGATCCCCCAGGCGGGGGGGAGCTCCTACGAGCAGTACTTC. The encoded protein is CAWIPQAGGSSYEQYF.

The chain employs TRBV5-4 and TRBJ1-6; D is unresolved. Germline CDR1 and CDR2: SGHNT and YYREEE (reference sequence). Trimming pared 0 bases from V and 0 bases from J, leaving 4 bases between. There are 15 residues in the CDR3. The chain's CDR3 is CASSLESSYNSPLHF. CDR3 bases: TGTGCCAGCAGCTTGGAGAGCTCCTATAATTCACCCCTCCACTTT.

The chain recombines TRBV28 with TRBJ2-5; a possible D gene is TRBD2 (6 bases). This CDR3 contains 15 residues. CDR1 is MDHEN and CDR2 is SYDVKM in the germline V gene. Trimming took off 5 bases at V and 4 bases at J, with 17 bases between the two ends. DNA of the CDR3: TGTGCCAGCAGTATCCTGCGGAGGGCGGGAGAGACCCAGTACTTC. Translated, it gives CASSILRRAGETQYF.

The chain is built from TRBV9 and TRBJ1-3, with D unclear. V was clipped by 4 bases and J by 8 bases, with 10 bases between them. The CDR3 is made up of 12 amino acids. Germline CDR1 and CDR2: SGDLS and YYNGEE. The CDR3 DNA reads TGTGCCAGCAGCCCCGGGAGGGACACCATATATTTT. It specifies CASSPGRDTIYF.

The table lists this clone with a few counts. The chain carries TRBV5-5 and TRBJ1-6; no reliable D call. V lost 2 bases to trimming and J lost 7 bases, with 7 bases between them. Germline V gene lookup returns CDR1 SGHKS and CDR2 YYEKEE (reference sequence). This CDR3 has 13 residues. The chain's CDR3 is CASSFTENSPLHF. DNA for the CDR3: TGTGCCAGCAGCTTTACGGAGAATTCACCCCTCCACTTT.

J is TRBJ2-7 and V is TRBV7-6; D unresolved. The germline gives CDR1 SGHVS, CDR2 FNYEAQ. The CDR3 totals 14 residues. V was shortened by 1 base and J by 0 bases, with 7 bases between the two germline ends. CDR3 in DNA: TGTGCCAGCAGCTTAGGGGCCAGCTCCTACGAGCAGTACTTC. It specifies CASSLGASSYEQYF.

Only a few counts were recorded for this clone. The chain uses TRBV18 and TRBJ2-7; D is perhaps TRBD2 (6 bases). V dropped 3 bases and J dropped 4 bases, with 13 bases sitting between them. This CDR3 spans 14 amino acids. Germline V CDR1 and CDR2: KGHSH, LQKENI. For the CDR3, the DNA is TGTGCCAGCTCACCGCCGGGACTTCATTACGAGCAGTACTTC. It codes for CASSPPGLHYEQYF.

V usage is TRBV7-9 and J usage is TRBJ2-5; D may be TRBD2 (6 bases). The CDR3 contains 13 residues. V dropped 5 bases and J dropped 4 bases, with 11 bases sitting between them. Germline-derived CDR1 and CDR2 are SEHNR and FQNEAQ (reference sequence). CDR3 protein: CASSSQGGETQYF. CDR3 nucleotides: TGTGCCAGCAGCAGTCAGGGAGGAGAGACCCAGTACTTC.

The chain links TRBV28 to TRBJ1-5; D gene uncertain. CDR1 is MDHEN and CDR2 is SYDVKM in the germline V gene. The CDR3 runs to 14 residues. V shed 3 bases and J shed 11 bases, with 17 bases lying between them. The CDR3 protein is CASSFGEDYESQHF. In DNA form, the CDR3 reads TGTGCCAGCAGTTTCGGGGAAGATTATGAGTCCCAGCATTTT.

The J gene is TRBJ1-5, the V gene TRBV28; no definite D call. Trimming removed 5 bases from V and 0 bases from J, with 14 bases in between. This CDR3 spans 16 amino acids. Germline CDR1 MDHEN, CDR2 SYDVKM. DNA of the CDR3: TGTGCCAGCAGTCTCGCGCGTCACGATAGCAATCAGCCCCAGCATTTT. This encodes CASSLARHDSNQPQHF.

The chain links TRBV15 to TRBJ1-1; D remains ambiguous. V gave up 0 bases and J gave up 5 bases, with 4 bases separating them. The germline V gene has CDR1 LNHNV and CDR2 YYDKDF (reference sequence). This CDR3 has 12 amino acids. The CDR3 nucleotides read TGTGCCACCAGCAGAGATCGGACTGAAGCTTTCTTT. Protein product: CATSRDRTEAFF.

V is TRBV28 and J is TRBJ1-1; D uncertain. CDR1 is MDHEN, CDR2 SYDVKM, per germline. V was trimmed by 5 bases and J by 1 base, leaving 11 bases between them. This CDR3 is 14 amino acids long. The CDR3, as DNA: TGTGCCAGCAGTCTCCCGGGGAAGAACACTGAAGCTTTCTTT. The encoded protein is CASSLPGKNTEAFF.

The chain uses TRBV9 and TRBJ1-5, with a tentative D call TRBD1 (6 bases). Germline values: CDR1 SGDLS, CDR2 YYNGEE. V shed 2 bases and J shed 6 bases, with 18 bases lying between them. The CDR3 length is 16 residues. CDR3 nucleotides: TGTGCCAGCAGCGTCTTCTACAGGGATGTAGGTCAGCCCCAGCATTTT. Amino acids: CASSVFYRDVGQPQHF.

The chain is built from TRBV5-8 and TRBJ2-2; D might be TRBD2 (6 bases). Trimming left V 4 bases short and J 1 base short, with 11 bases between. The CDR3 runs 15 residues. Germline values: CDR1 SGHTS, CDR2 YDEGEE. CDR3 sequence reads: CASSIGTLNTGELFF. The CDR3 region has the DNA TGTGCCAGCAGCATCGGGACTTTGAACACCGGGGAGCTGTTTTTT.

This sequence joins TRBV25-1 and TRBJ1-1, with a tentative D call TRBD1 (6 bases). This CDR3 spans 17 amino acids. V was cut by 3 bases and J by 10 bases, with 27 bases left in between. Germline V gene lookup returns CDR1 MGHDK and CDR2 SYGVNS. The CDR3 region has the DNA TGTGCCAGCAGTGATCCGGGTCGGGGGGCGTTCACTAAGGGAGCTTTCTTT. It translates to CASSDPGRGAFTKGAFF.

The V and J genes are TRBV18 and TRBJ2-1; 14 positions match TRBD2. The J segment lost 6 bases and the V segment lost 0 bases, leaving 1 base of the junction unmatched. The CDR3 runs 16 residues. Germline V gives CDR1 KGHSH, CDR2 LQKENI. The CDR3 DNA sequence: TGTGCCAGCTCACCACCGGGACTAGCGGGGGCCAATGAGCAGTTCTTC. Translated, it gives CASSPPGLAGANEQFF. Drawing the rest from reference TRBV18 and TRBJ2-1, the complete variable domain is NAGVMQNPRHLVRRRGQEARLRCSPMKGHSHVYWYRQLPEEGLKFMVYLQKENIIDESGMPKERFSAEFPKEGPSILRIQQVVRGDSAAYFCASSPPGLAGANEQFFGPGTRLTVL.

This clone appeared a few times. Mismatch with germline at one junction end may stem from a read error. V and J are TRBV6-1 and TRBJ2-5; tentative D call: TRBD2 (6 bases). The CDR3 totals 13 residues. CDR1 and CDR2 (germline): MNHNS, SASEGT. The CDR3 region is CASSEASSRRGDF. The CDR3 region has the DNA TGTGCCAGCAGTGAAGCTAGCTCCAGGCGCGGGGACTTC.